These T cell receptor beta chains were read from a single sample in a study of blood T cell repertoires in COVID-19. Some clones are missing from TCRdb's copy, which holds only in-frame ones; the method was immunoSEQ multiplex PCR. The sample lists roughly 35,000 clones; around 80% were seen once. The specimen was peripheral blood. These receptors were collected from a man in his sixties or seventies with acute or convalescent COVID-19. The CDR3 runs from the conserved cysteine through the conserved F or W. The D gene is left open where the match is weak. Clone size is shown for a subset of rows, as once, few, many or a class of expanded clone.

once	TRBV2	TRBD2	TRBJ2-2	CANILGGSNTGELFF	TGTGCCAACATCCTGGGGGGGTCGAACACCGGGGAGCTGTTTTTT
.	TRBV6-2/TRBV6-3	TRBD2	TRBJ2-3	CASSPGVVAGAGTDTQYF	TGTGCCAGCAGCCCTGGGGTGGTAGCGGGGGCGGGCACAGATACGCAGTATTTT
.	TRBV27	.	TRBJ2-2	CASSGGTNTGELFF	TGTGCCAGCAGCGGGGGTACTAACACCGGGGAGCTGTTTTTT
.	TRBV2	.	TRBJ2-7	CASSFPYEQYF	TGTGCCAGCAGCTTCCCCTACGAGCAGTACTTC
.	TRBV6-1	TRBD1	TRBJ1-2	CASSETGVNGYTF	TGTGCCAGCAGTGAGACAGGGGTGAATGGCTACACCTTC
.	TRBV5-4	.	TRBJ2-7	CASSLDPTDSYEQYF	TGTGCCAGCAGCTTGGACCCGACAGACTCCTACGAGCAGTACTTC
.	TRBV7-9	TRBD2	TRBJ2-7	CASSLPVTASGASSYEQYF	TGTGCCAGCAGCTTACCCGTAACCGCTAGCGGGGCGAGCTCCTACGAGCAGTACTTC
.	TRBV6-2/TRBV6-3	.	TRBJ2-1	CASSYGQYLYNEQFF	TGTGCCAGCAGTTACGGGCAGTACTTATACAATGAGCAGTTCTTC
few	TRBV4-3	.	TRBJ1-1	CASSRQGADTEAFF	TGCGCCAGCAGCCGCCAAGGGGCGGACACTGAAGCTTTCTTT
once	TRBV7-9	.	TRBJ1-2	CASSLAHAGYTF	TGTGCCAGCAGCTTAGCGCATGCGGGCTACACCTTC
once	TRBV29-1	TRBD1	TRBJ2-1	CSVRLGGVGDEQFF	TGCAGCGTCCGGTTAGGGGGCGTAGGGGATGAGCAGTTCTTC
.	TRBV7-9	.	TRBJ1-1	CASLGRGAEAFF	TGTGCCAGCTTGGGTCGGGGGGCTGAAGCTTTCTTT
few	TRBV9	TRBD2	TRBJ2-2	CASSVLPSGSTGELFF	TGTGCCAGCAGCGTATTGCCTAGCGGTAGCACCGGGGAGCTGTTTTTT